Below are 16 T cell receptor beta chains sequenced from a single sample in a study of T cell changes during pregnancy in multiple sclerosis. TCRdb's copy holds only in-frame clones and misses some; the assay was immunoSEQ multiplex PCR. The sample lists around 49,000 clones; nearly 95% were seen once. Sequences were derived from CD4+ T cells from peripheral blood mononuclear cells, sampled after pregnancy. The receptors shown here come from a female donor in good health, enrolled as a control in a pregnancy study.

This clone was seen just once. The chain couples TRBV5-6 to TRBJ1-1; TRBD1 is a possible D gene (6 bases). This CDR3 is built from 17 residues. Germline V gives CDR1 SGHDT, CDR2 YYEEEE. V gave up 3 bases and J gave up 1 base, with 19 bases separating them. The CDR3 sequence: CASSSVNSGQRNTEAFF. DNA of the CDR3: TGTGCCAGCAGCTCTGTAAACTCGGGACAAAGGAACACTGAAGCTTTCTTT.

J is TRBJ2-2 and V is TRBV6-5; D is possibly TRBD2 (6 bases). This CDR3 has 15 amino acids. The V end lost 0 bases, the J end lost 4 bases, and 9 bases lay between the germline ends. In germline, CDR1 is MNHEY, CDR2 SVGAGI. For the CDR3, the DNA is TGTGCCAGCAGTTACTCCGCCGGGGGCACCGGGGAGCTGTTTTTT. It specifies CASSYSAGGTGELFF.

In the case of this clone: The same CDR3 also results from other DNA sequences found in this sample. This chain links TRBV29-1 with TRBJ1-4; 10 bases map to TRBD1. With 5 bases clipped from V and 7 bases from J, the junction kept 7 bases outside the gene matches. The V gene's germline CDR1 is SQVTM and CDR2 ANQGSEA. This CDR3 is built from 14 residues. DNA for the CDR3: TGCAGCGTTCAGGGACAGGGGCTTGGTGAAAAACTGTTTTTT. Translated, it gives CSVQGQGLGEKLFF.

The chain employs TRBV7-9 and TRBJ1-3; D gene uncertain. This CDR3 contains 15 residues. Germline CDR1 and CDR2: SEHNR and FQNEAQ (reference sequence). V lost 1 base and J 0 bases, leaving 7 bases between the germline ends. In DNA form, the CDR3 reads TGTGCCAGCAGCTTAGGATCCAGCTCTGGAAACACCATATATTTT. Amino acids: CASSLGSSSGNTIYF.

V and J are TRBV18 and TRBJ2-1; no clear D gene. V lost 0 bases to trimming and J lost 4 bases, with 7 bases between them. The CDR3 length is 14 residues. Germline CDR1 is KGHSH and CDR2 is LQKENI. The CDR3 DNA is TGTGCCAGCTCACCACCGAGCCGGTACAATGAGCAGTTCTTC. Encoded protein: CASSPPSRYNEQFF.

The genes are TRBV19 and TRBJ2-7; D might be TRBD2 (5 bases). V lost 4 bases and J lost 0, with 10 bases in between. Germline-derived CDR1 and CDR2 are LNHDA and SQIVND (reference sequence). The CDR3 is made up of 14 amino acids. The CDR3 nucleotides read TGTGCCAGTAGTAGCGGCGGGTACTCCTACGAGCAGTACTTC. This sequence encodes CASSSGGYSYEQYF.

The chain carries TRBV27 and TRBJ1-5; D gene unclear. The germline V gene encodes CDR1 MNHEY and CDR2 SMNVEV (reference sequence). Trimming shortened V by 1 base and J by 5 bases, and 6 bases separated the two germline ends. This CDR3 comprises 13 residues. CDR3 sequence: CASSLFSDQPQHF. CDR3 DNA: TGTGCCAGCAGTTTATTCTCAGATCAGCCCCAGCATTTT.

V usage is TRBV11-2 and J usage is TRBJ1-1, with TRBD1 matching over 9 bases. Trimming took 0 bases from V and 10 from J; bases not matched to a gene: 9. The CDR3 is 15 residues long. Germline V gene sequence: CDR1 SGHAT, CDR2 FQNNGV. The chain's CDR3 is CASSLDAGDRVGAFF. The DNA of the CDR3 is TGTGCCAGCAGCTTAGATGCAGGGGACAGGGTTGGAGCTTTCTTT.

The chain carries TRBV27 and TRBJ2-1; D is unclear. The CDR3 extends over 12 amino acids. The germline V and J ends were trimmed by 2 bases and 7 bases, with 6 bases remaining between them. The germline V gene has CDR1 MNHEY and CDR2 SMNVEV (reference sequence). The CDR3 spells CASSLVGNEQFF. The DNA for the CDR3 is TGTGCCAGCAGTTTAGTCGGGAATGAGCAGTTCTTC.

The chain is built from TRBV7-8 and TRBJ2-1; 9 bases are shared with TRBD2. The J segment lost 15 bases and the V segment lost 4 bases, leaving 7 bases of the junction unmatched. The CDR3 is 12 amino acids. The germline gives CDR1 SGHVS, CDR2 FQNEAQ. The CDR3 coding sequence is TGTGCCAGCAGCTCCTTAGCGGGAGAGGGGTTCTTC. Translation gives CASSSLAGEGFF.

The CDR3 DNA sequence: TGTGCCAGCGAGCAGGAAGGGACAGCGAACACTGAAGCTTTCTTT. It translates to CASEQEGTANTEAFF. The chain combines TRBV7-9 with TRBJ1-1; 7 bases agree with TRBD1. Trimming removed 8 bases from V and 1 base from J; junction bases left unmatched: 10. The CDR3 has 15 amino acids. From germline, CDR1 is SEHNR and CDR2 FQNEAQ (reference sequence).

This rearrangement joins TRBV28 to TRBJ1-5, with D perhaps matching TRBD1 (6 bases). CDR1 and CDR2 from the germline V gene are MDHEN and SYDVKM. The CDR3 runs 15 residues. Trimming took 6 bases from V and 3 from J, leaving 15 bases between them. The chain's CDR3 is CASSFVDRANQPQHF. The CDR3 nucleotides read TGTGCCAGCAGCTTCGTGGACAGAGCCAATCAGCCCCAGCATTTT.

The V gene is TRBV11-3, the J gene TRBJ2-5; 7 bases align to TRBD1. Germline CDR1 SGHNT, CDR2 YENEEA. The junction had 5 bases not matched to a gene; V was cut back by 4 bases and J by 3 bases. The length of the CDR3 is 14 residues. CDR3 amino acids: CASSSSRGKETQYF. The CDR3 DNA follows: TGTGCCAGCAGCTCGAGCAGGGGGAAAGAGACCCAGTACTTC.

The genes are TRBV29-1 and TRBJ2-1; 9 bases are a match to TRBD2. The CDR3 length is 14 residues. Losses at the gene ends were 7 bases for V and 7 bases for J; bases not matched to a gene: 11. From germline, CDR1 is SQVTM and CDR2 ANQGSEA. Here the CDR3 DNA reads TGCAGCGCTTCAAGCGGGGGGTCGGCAAATGAGCAGTTCTTC. The encoded protein is CSASSGGSANEQFF.

This clone occurred a few times. The chain combines TRBV6-1 with TRBJ1-4, with D tentatively TRBD1 (5 bases). CDR1 MNHNS and CDR2 SASEGT come from the germline V gene. The CDR3 sequence is 14 residues long. Trimming stripped 5 bases from V and 8 bases from J, with 15 bases between. For the CDR3, the DNA is TGTGCCAGCAGTTCCAGCGGGGGATACGAAAAACTGTTTTTT. It yields the protein CASSSSGGYEKLFF.

This clone was recorded a few times. This chain links TRBV6-5 with TRBJ1-1, with D uncertain. V dropped 6 bases and J dropped 1 base, with 15 bases sitting between them. CDR1 is MNHEY, CDR2 SVGAGI, per germline. This CDR3 has 15 residues. The CDR3 reads CASSPPATRNTEAFF. As DNA, the CDR3 is TGTGCCAGCAGCCCACCGGCGACACGGAACACTGAAGCTTTCTTT.